This T cell receptor (beta chain) stems from a study of T-cell memory formation after mild COVID-19. Study-wide results and limits: CD4/CD8 balance held among clones contracting day 15 to 85, and later expanders leaned CD4+. Among contracting clones, CD4+ were mainly CM/EM and CD8+ enriched in EMRA. Some clones that responded were present in memory (sampled pre-infection), which suggests cross-reactive memory joined.

This CDR3 is 14 amino acids long. CDR1 and CDR2 from the germline V gene are SGHAT and FQNNGV. Trimming took off 0 bases at V and 6 bases at J, with 11 bases between the two ends. TCRdb processed the 5' RACE reads anew with MiXCR; each CDR3 protein has one entry. The sample shows over 350,000 distinct CDR3 sequences, about a sixth of them seen only once. This clonotype occurred a few times. Antigen: not known. This chain connects TRBV11-2 to TRBJ2-5, with a weak D call TRBD1 (6 bases). This TCR came from a man aged 18 to 30 who had mild COVID-19 (a few samples of this study predate the infection). Cell type and time point are not known. Sample: PBMCs or a T cell subset sorted from them (not recorded which). CDR3 region: CASSLEGARQTQYF. CDR3 bases: TGTGCCAGCAGCTTAGAGGGGGCTAGACAGACCCAGTACTTC.